Below, 25 T cell receptor beta chains from the same sample are listed, as sequenced in a study of T cells in Graves' hyperthyroidism and ophthalmopathy. Using RNA transcripts as the source, TCR beta CDR3 regions were amplified. During a first-round RT-PCR of the TCR CDR3, the HTBI primer set was used. TCRdb re-called the multiplex PCR reads with MiXCR, one entry per CDR3 protein. The sample contains 540,000 or so distinct CDR3 sequences, about a sixth of which appear only once. The sequencing sample was made of blood. The receptor set was obtained from a woman aged 30 to 39 with Graves' hyperthyroidism.

This clonotype was recorded at least ten times. The V gene is TRBV20-1, the J gene TRBJ2-7; 13 nucleotides agree with TRBD2. The CDR3 sequence is 15 residues long. The germline V gene encodes CDR1 DFQATT and CDR2 SNEGSKA (reference sequence). V lost 6 bases and J lost 2; bases outside the gene matches: 7. The CDR3 DNA reads TGCAGTGCGGAAGGGACTAGCGGGAACCCCTACGAGCAGTACTTC. Protein: CSAEGTSGNPYEQYF.

CDR3: CASRIPGQRNTEAFF. The CDR3, as DNA: TGTGCCAGCAGGATTCCGGGACAGAGGAACACTGAAGCTTTCTTT. The V and J genes are TRBV7-9 and TRBJ1-1; 7 bases map to TRBD1. CDR3 size: 15 residues. The germline V gene encodes CDR1 SEHNR and CDR2 FQNEAQ (reference sequence). J lost 1 base, V lost 6 bases, and 8 bases had no gene match.

The chain is built from TRBV10-3 and TRBJ2-7, with 7 bases that match TRBD1. The CDR3 runs to 15 residues. V lost 3 bases, J lost 5 bases, and 10 bases stayed unmatched. Germline CDR1 is ENHRY and CDR2 is SYGVKD. The CDR3 DNA sequence: TGTGCCATCAGTGATACGAGACAGGGCAATGACGAGCAGTACTTC. Its protein is CAISDTRQGNDEQYF.

This clonotype was detected ten times or more. The gene calls are TRBV7-3 and TRBJ2-1, with a possible D match to TRBD2 (6 bases). This CDR3 contains 14 residues. Germline CDR1 SGHTA, CDR2 FQGTGA. The ends were cut back, 6 bases at V and 3 bases at J, with 12 bases in the middle. CDR3 amino acids: CASSLSGSYNEQFF. The CDR3 bases are TGTGCCAGCAGTTTATCCGGGAGCTACAATGAGCAGTTCTTC.

This clonotype was seen a few times. The V call is TRBV10-1, the J call TRBJ2-2; no reliable D call. Germline V gives CDR1 WNHNN, CDR2 SYGVQD (reference sequence). The length of the CDR3 is 13 residues. Trimming removed 3 bases from V and 3 bases from J, with 5 bases in between. Here the CDR3 reads CASSDSDTGELFF. In DNA form, the CDR3 reads TGCGCCAGCAGTGACTCGGACACCGGGGAGCTGTTTTTT.

Many counts were recorded for this clonotype. The gene calls are TRBV7-9 and TRBJ2-1, with D perhaps matching TRBD2 (6 bases). CDR1 SEHNR and CDR2 FQNEAQ come from the germline V gene (reference sequence). This CDR3 spans 17 amino acids. V shed 1 base and J shed 0 bases, with 13 bases lying between them. The CDR3 sequence is CASSLVGRGSSYNEQFF. The CDR3 DNA reads as TGTGCCAGCAGCTTAGTGGGTCGGGGGAGCTCCTACAATGAGCAGTTCTTC. Looking up the rest from reference TRBV7-9 and TRBJ2-1 gives the full variable domain: DTGVSQNPRHKITKRGQNVTFRCDPISEHNRLYWYRQTLGQGPEFLTYFQNEAQLEKSRLLSDRFSAERPKGSFSTLEIQRTEQGDSAMYLCASSLVGRGSSYNEQFFGPGTRLTVL.

In this sample, this clonotype turned up many times. V usage is TRBV27 and J usage is TRBJ2-7, with a weak D call TRBD2 (5 bases). Trimming took 4 bases from V and 0 from J, leaving 13 bases between them. The CDR3 is 15 residues long. CDR1 MNHEY and CDR2 SMNVEV come from the germline V gene (reference sequence). The CDR3 DNA reads as TGTGCCAGCAGTTGGGCGGGTAGGAGCTCCTACGAGCAGTACTTC. This encodes CASSWAGRSSYEQYF.

This clonotype was seen repeatedly, ten times or more. V usage is TRBV7-2 and J usage is TRBJ2-5; TRBD1 is a possible D gene (5 bases). The CDR3 has 13 amino acids. Per the germline V gene, CDR1 is SGHTA and CDR2 is FQGNSA. Trimming took off 5 bases at V and 0 bases at J, with 7 bases between the two ends. CDR3 residues: CASSLDNQETQYF. CDR3 DNA sequence: TGTGCCAGCAGCCTGGACAACCAAGAGACCCAGTACTTC.

The chain combines TRBV6-1 with TRBJ1-5; D gene unclear. The CDR3 is made up of 14 amino acids. Trimming removed 10 bases from V and 0 bases from J, with 13 bases in between. Germline V gene data show CDR1 as MNHNS and CDR2 as SASEGT. The CDR3 coding sequence is TGTGCCACTTGTACAGCCTATAGCAATCAGCCCCAGCATTTT. Residues: CATCTAYSNQPQHF.

The gene calls are TRBV19 and TRBJ1-1; 8 bases are a match to TRBD1. This CDR3 region has 16 residues. The V gene end was trimmed by 3 bases and the J gene end by 2 bases; junction bases not matched to a gene: 8. The germline V gene encodes CDR1 LNHDA and CDR2 SQIVND (reference sequence). The DNA for the CDR3 is TGTGCCAGTAGTATTCCGACAGGGGCGGGAAACACTGAAGCTTTCTTT. This codes for CASSIPTGAGNTEAFF. Full variable domain (remainder filled in from reference TRBV19 and TRBJ1-1): DGGITQSPKYLFRKEGQNVTLSCEQNLNHDAMYWYRQDPGQGLRLIYYSQIVNDFQKGDIAEGYSVSREKKESFPLTVTSAQKNPTAFYLCASSIPTGAGNTEAFFGQGTRLTVV.

This clonotype was observed a few times. This chain's CDR3 is CSVQNSINQPQHF. The DNA for the CDR3 is TGCAGCGTACAAAACAGTATCAATCAGCCCCAGCATTTT. The chain has TRBV29-1 and TRBJ1-5, with D uncertain. This CDR3 contains 13 residues. The V end lost 6 bases, the J end lost 3 bases, and 12 bases lay between the germline ends. CDR1 and CDR2 from the germline V gene are SQVTM and ANQGSEA.

The sample holds one count of this clonotype. This chain links TRBV20-1 with TRBJ2-6, with a tentative D call TRBD1 (6 bases). The V and J ends lost 1 base and 0 bases respectively, with 10 bases between them. The CDR3 totals 16 residues. Germline-derived CDR1 and CDR2 are DFQATT and SNEGSKA (reference sequence). The CDR3 spells CSARVDSTSGANVLTF. The CDR3 DNA reads TGCAGTGCTAGAGTGGACAGCACCTCTGGGGCCAACGTCCTGACTTTC.

The sample holds many counts of this clonotype. This chain links TRBV28 with TRBJ1-1, with 9 bases matching TRBD1. In germline, CDR1 is MDHEN, CDR2 SYDVKM. After removal of 2 bases from V and 6 bases from J, the junction contained 4 bases not matched to a gene. There are 14 residues in the CDR3. CDR3 residues: CASSLTGGNAEAFF. In nucleotides, the CDR3 is TGTGCCAGCAGTTTAACAGGGGGCAATGCTGAAGCTTTCTTT.

This clonotype was observed a few times. The DNA of the CDR3 is TGCGCCAGCAGCCCGGGGACGGAGAGATCCTACGAGCAGTACTTC. This codes for CASSPGTERSYEQYF. V and J are TRBV4-1 and TRBJ2-7, with D tentatively TRBD1 or TRBD2 (5 bases each). The CDR3 consists of 15 residues. Germline V gene data show CDR1 as MGHRA and CDR2 as YSYEKL. V was cut by 4 bases and J by 1 base, with 14 bases left in between.

This chain uses TRBV12-3 or TRBV12-4 with TRBJ1-5; weak D call: TRBD1 (6 bases). There are 15 residues in the CDR3. V was trimmed by 6 bases and J by 4 bases, leaving 16 bases between them. As DNA, the CDR3 is TGTGCCAGCAGATCGAATCAGGGGACGAATCAGCCCCAGCATTTT. As protein: CASRSNQGTNQPQHF.

V usage is TRBV7-9 and J usage is TRBJ2-2; 14 positions agree with TRBD2. The length of the CDR3 is 19 residues. Germline V gene sequence: CDR1 SEHNR, CDR2 FQNEAQ (reference sequence). With V trimmed by 4 bases and J by 4 bases, 11 bases remained unmatched. The CDR3 sequence is CASSSRLAGGPVGTGELFF. CDR3 nucleotides: TGTGCCAGCAGCTCCAGACTAGCGGGAGGGCCTGTGGGCACCGGGGAGCTGTTTTTT. Variable domain in full (rest from reference TRBV7-9 and TRBJ2-2): DTGVSQNPRHKITKRGQNVTFRCDPISEHNRLYWYRQTLGQGPEFLTYFQNEAQLEKSRLLSDRFSAERPKGSFSTLEIQRTEQGDSAMYLCASSSRLAGGPVGTGELFFGEGSRLTVL.

This clonotype occurred a few times. The chain combines TRBV9 with TRBJ1-2; 9 nucleotides align to TRBD1. The trim removed 5 bases at V and 8 bases at J, leaving 7 bases unmatched. There are 13 residues in the CDR3. CDR1 SGDLS and CDR2 YYNGEE come from the germline V gene. In DNA, the CDR3 is TGTGCCAGCAGTGACACAGGGGGCAGAGGCTACACCTTC. This gives the protein CASSDTGGRGYTF.

This clonotype has only a few counts. The gene calls are TRBV28 and TRBJ2-1; D not resolved. Germline assignment: CDR1 MDHEN and CDR2 SYDVKM. Trimming shortened V by 6 bases and J by 5 bases, and 11 bases separated the two germline ends. The CDR3 length is 13 residues. CDR3 sequence reads: CASRLTAHNEQFF. In DNA form, the CDR3 reads TGTGCCAGCAGGTTGACGGCCCACAATGAGCAGTTCTTC.

The V gene is TRBV18, the J gene TRBJ2-3; TRBD1 or TRBD2 may be the D gene (5 bases each). The CDR3 has 14 amino acids. V was clipped by 2 bases and J by 2 bases, with 8 bases between them. The germline V gene has CDR1 KGHSH and CDR2 LQKENI. Here the CDR3 DNA reads TGTGCCAGCTCACCAAAGGGGACCACAGATACGCAGTATTTT. This encodes CASSPKGTTDTQYF.

This clonotype came up many times. The genes are TRBV7-2 and TRBJ2-7; D ambiguous. Germline loops: CDR1 SGHTA, CDR2 FQGNSA. This CDR3 comprises 13 residues. V shed 5 bases and J shed 5 bases, with 13 bases lying between them. This CDR3 reads CASSTGLGNEQYF. CDR3 nucleotides: TGTGCCAGCAGCACCGGCCTGGGCAACGAGCAGTACTTC.

This clonotype has ten or more counts. The V gene is TRBV6-5, the J gene TRBJ2-1, with 7 bases that match TRBD1. Losses at the gene ends were 2 bases for V and 6 bases for J; bases not matched to a gene: 10. CDR3 length: 16 residues. Germline CDR1 is MNHEY and CDR2 is SVGAGI. The CDR3 DNA is TGTGCCAGCAGTTACGGAGACAGGGTTTCGAGCAATGAGCAGTTCTTC. Translated, it gives CASSYGDRVSSNEQFF.

This clonotype was seen repeatedly, ten times or more. V is TRBV6-5 and J is TRBJ1-5; TRBD1 agrees at 10 bases. V shed 5 bases, J shed 0 bases, and the junction held 13 bases outside the gene matches. Per germline, CDR1 MNHEY and CDR2 SVGAGI. This CDR3 comprises 19 residues. The CDR3 reads CASSLRQGATYYSNQPQHF. The DNA of the CDR3 is TGTGCCAGCAGTCTACGACAGGGGGCGACCTATTATAGCAATCAGCCCCAGCATTTT.

This clonotype was seen ten or more times. The CDR3 coding sequence is TGTGCCAGCGCCGGGACAGGATCCTACAATGAGCAGTTCTTC. Amino acid sequence: CASAGTGSYNEQFF. The V call is TRBV28, the J call TRBJ2-1; 8 nucleotides line up with TRBD1. Trimming removed 8 bases from V and 1 base from J; junction bases left unmatched: 4. Germline loops: CDR1 MDHEN, CDR2 SYDVKM. The CDR3 length is 14 residues.

This clonotype was counted a few times. The CDR3 sequence is CSAYGTDNYEQYF. CDR3 nucleotides: TGCAGTGCTTACGGGACAGATAATTACGAGCAGTACTTC. The V call is TRBV20-1, the J call TRBJ2-7, with TRBD1 matching over 7 bases. The CDR3 is 13 residues long. The germline CDR1 and CDR2 sequences are DFQATT and SNEGSKA (reference sequence). V gave up 5 bases and J gave up 4 bases; unmatched junction bases: 8.

The sample holds many counts of this clonotype. The V and J genes are TRBV3-1 and TRBJ2-5; 11 nucleotides agree with TRBD2. Germline-derived CDR1 and CDR2 are LGHDT and YNNKEL (reference sequence). The CDR3 consists of 16 residues. The V gene end was trimmed by 1 base and the J gene end by 1 base; junction bases not matched to a gene: 2. The CDR3 sequence: CASSQVLAGGQETQYF. DNA for the CDR3: TGTGCCAGCAGCCAAGTGCTAGCGGGAGGCCAAGAGACCCAGTACTTC.